These T cell receptor beta chains were read from a single sample in a study of PD-1 blockade in mismatch repair-deficient tumors. Sequencing was performed with immunoSEQ multiplex PCR; in TCRdb, only in-frame clones are kept and a portion is missing. The sample shows some 120,000 clones, about 90% of them seen only once. Sequencing used peripheral blood, obtained about 17 months after starting pembrolizumab. The receptors were sampled from an adult with mismatch repair-deficient cancer. Both conserved end residues are part of each CDR3. A D gene is named only where the DNA matches it firmly. Size is omitted from some rows. Given values are once, few, many or a class for expanded clones.

d_call: TRBD1
v_call: TRBV27
clone_size: -
j_call: TRBJ2-1
cdr3_nt: TGTGCCAGTCAGGGGGTTGAGAGAATTTCCTACAATGAGCAGTTCTTC
cdr3_aa: CASQGVERISYNEQFF

d_call: -
v_call: TRBV27
clone_size: -
j_call: TRBJ1-4
cdr3_nt: TGTGCCAGCAGTCTGTCATGGGGGGAAGCGGCTAATGAAAAACTGTTTTTT
cdr3_aa: CASSLSWGEAANEKLFF

d_call: TRBD1
v_call: TRBV28
clone_size: -
j_call: TRBJ2-3
cdr3_nt: TGTGCCAGCAGTCTTGGACAGGGTGGAGATACGCAGTATTTT
cdr3_aa: CASSLGQGGDTQYF

d_call: -
v_call: TRBV2
clone_size: -
j_call: TRBJ2-7
cdr3_nt: TGTGCCAGCGGGTGGGGACCGGGGGCCTACGAGCAGTACTTC
cdr3_aa: CASGWGPGAYEQYF

d_call: -
v_call: TRBV5-1
clone_size: -
j_call: TRBJ2-4
cdr3_nt: TGCGCCAGCAGCTTGGACAGAGCCAAAAACATTCAGTACTTC
cdr3_aa: CASSLDRAKNIQYF

d_call: -
v_call: TRBV15
clone_size: -
j_call: TRBJ2-3
cdr3_nt: TGTGCCACCACCCCAGGGGCTAGCACAGATACGCAGTATTTT
cdr3_aa: CATTPGASTDTQYF

d_call: -
v_call: TRBV7-8
clone_size: -
j_call: TRBJ2-4
cdr3_nt: TGTGCCAGCAGCCGTTCACCAGGTGATGCCAAAAACATTCAGTACTTC
cdr3_aa: CASSRSPGDAKNIQYF

d_call: TRBD1
v_call: TRBV9
clone_size: -
j_call: TRBJ1-2
cdr3_nt: TGTGCCAGCAGCGTAGCGGACAGGGGGCGAGGCGGCTACACCTTC
cdr3_aa: CASSVADRGRGGYTF

d_call: TRBD1
v_call: TRBV7-9
clone_size: -
j_call: TRBJ1-1
cdr3_nt: TGTGCCAGCAGCTTAGGGACAGGGAACACTGAAGCTTTCTTT
cdr3_aa: CASSLGTGNTEAFF

d_call: TRBD2
v_call: TRBV9
clone_size: -
j_call: TRBJ2-1
cdr3_nt: TGTGCCAGCTCCCTAGCGGGGGGTGGGGATGAGCAGTTCTTC
cdr3_aa: CASSLAGGGDEQFF

d_call: -
v_call: TRBV9
clone_size: -
j_call: TRBJ2-3
cdr3_nt: TGTGCCAGCAGCGGGGTAGGGAGGACAGATACGCAGTATTTT
cdr3_aa: CASSGVGRTDTQYF

d_call: -
v_call: TRBV5-6
clone_size: -
j_call: TRBJ2-7
cdr3_nt: TGTGCCAGCAGCTTGGGGGGGAGTTCCTACGAGCAGTACTTC
cdr3_aa: CASSLGGSSYEQYF

d_call: -
v_call: TRBV6-6
clone_size: -
j_call: TRBJ2-7
cdr3_nt: TGTGCCAGCAGTACCCGTGAGCGGGCATCCTACGAGCAGTACTTC
cdr3_aa: CASSTRERASYEQYF

d_call: -
v_call: TRBV4-1
clone_size: -
j_call: TRBJ2-5
cdr3_nt: TGCGCCAGCAGCCAAGGACGGACGGAGCGGACCCAGTACTTC
cdr3_aa: CASSQGRTERTQYF

d_call: -
v_call: TRBV19
clone_size: -
j_call: TRBJ1-5
cdr3_nt: TGTGCCAGTAGTATATCTCCCTATAGCAATCAGCCCCAGCATTTT
cdr3_aa: CASSISPYSNQPQHF

d_call: -
v_call: TRBV28
clone_size: -
j_call: TRBJ1-1
cdr3_nt: TGTGCCAGCAGCCCTGACGGAATCACTGAAGCTTTCTTT
cdr3_aa: CASSPDGITEAFF

d_call: TRBD1
v_call: TRBV28
clone_size: -
j_call: TRBJ2-5
cdr3_nt: TGTGCCAGCAGTTTAGATATGGGACAGCCTGAAGAGACCCAGTACTTC
cdr3_aa: CASSLDMGQPEETQYF

d_call: -
v_call: TRBV27
clone_size: -
j_call: TRBJ2-6
cdr3_nt: TGTGCCAGCGGAATAAACTCTGGGGCCAACGTCCTGACTTTC
cdr3_aa: CASGINSGANVLTF

d_call: -
v_call: TRBV4-3
clone_size: -
j_call: TRBJ2-7
cdr3_nt: TGCGCCAGCAGCCAAGAAAGGCACCTATCCTACGAGCAGTACTTC
cdr3_aa: CASSQERHLSYEQYF

d_call: -
v_call: TRBV19
clone_size: few
j_call: TRBJ2-7
cdr3_nt: TGTGCCAGTAGTGCGTCCGGATGGGCCTACGAGCAGTACTTC
cdr3_aa: CASSASGWAYEQYF

d_call: -
v_call: TRBV28
clone_size: -
j_call: TRBJ2-1
cdr3_nt: TGTGCCAGCAGCCCAACCGGGACGGCTGACAATGAGCAGTTCTTC
cdr3_aa: CASSPTGTADNEQFF

d_call: TRBD2
v_call: TRBV7-9
clone_size: -
j_call: TRBJ2-1
cdr3_nt: TGTGCCAGCAGCTCTAGCGGGAGAGGCTACAATGAGCAGTTCTTC
cdr3_aa: CASSSSGRGYNEQFF

d_call: -
v_call: TRBV6-5
clone_size: once
j_call: TRBJ1-2
cdr3_nt: TGTGCCAGTAGATCTCAGGGTCTAGGTGGCTACACCTTC
cdr3_aa: CASRSQGLGGYTF

d_call: TRBD1
v_call: TRBV4-1
clone_size: -
j_call: TRBJ2-7
cdr3_nt: TGCGCCAGCAGCCAAGCCTCCGGGACAGTCTCCTACGAGCAGTACTTC
cdr3_aa: CASSQASGTVSYEQYF

d_call: -
v_call: TRBV12-2
clone_size: -
j_call: TRBJ1-5
cdr3_nt: TGTGCAAGTCGCTTAGGTCAGATCAATCAGCCCCAGCATTTT
cdr3_aa: CASRLGQINQPQHF

d_call: TRBD1
v_call: TRBV5-4
clone_size: -
j_call: TRBJ1-2
cdr3_nt: TGTGCCAGCAGCTTGCAGACAGGGCATTACTATGGCTACACCTTC
cdr3_aa: CASSLQTGHYYGYTF

d_call: -
v_call: TRBV11-3
clone_size: -
j_call: TRBJ2-3
cdr3_nt: TGTGCCAGCAGCGCTCCTAGCACAGATACGCAGTATTTT
cdr3_aa: CASSAPSTDTQYF

d_call: -
v_call: TRBV11-3
clone_size: -
j_call: TRBJ2-7
cdr3_nt: TGTGCCAGCAGCTTCTACCATCTGCCCGGGCCCGCCTACGAGCAGTACTTC
cdr3_aa: CASSFYHLPGPAYEQYF

d_call: -
v_call: TRBV9
clone_size: -
j_call: TRBJ2-5
cdr3_nt: TGTGCCAGCAGCTCTCGGGGCAGCGTGGCCCAGTACTTC
cdr3_aa: CASSSRGSVAQYF

d_call: -
v_call: TRBV6-1
clone_size: once
j_call: TRBJ2-5
cdr3_nt: TGTGCCAGCAGTGAAGGGAGCCAAGAGACCCAGTACTTC
cdr3_aa: CASSEGSQETQYF

d_call: TRBD1
v_call: TRBV2
clone_size: -
j_call: TRBJ2-5
cdr3_nt: TGTGCCAGCAGCGTCGACAGGGCACGCCAAGAGACCCAGTACTTC
cdr3_aa: CASSVDRARQETQYF

d_call: -
v_call: TRBV19
clone_size: -
j_call: TRBJ2-2
cdr3_nt: TGTGCCAGTAGGGATGCCGGGGAGCTGTTTTTT
cdr3_aa: CASRDAGELFF

d_call: TRBD1
v_call: TRBV4-1
clone_size: -
j_call: TRBJ1-2
cdr3_nt: TGCGCCAGCAGCCAAGGTCAGGGGGCAAATGGCTACACCTTC
cdr3_aa: CASSQGQGANGYTF

d_call: TRBD1
v_call: TRBV11-2
clone_size: -
j_call: TRBJ2-7
cdr3_nt: TGTGCCAGCAGCTTCCCTCCGGGACAGGCGTACGAGCAGTACTTC
cdr3_aa: CASSFPPGQAYEQYF

d_call: -
v_call: TRBV19
clone_size: -
j_call: TRBJ2-7
cdr3_nt: TGTGCCAGTAGGCCCTCCGGGACGGCCTCCTACGAGCAGTACTTC
cdr3_aa: CASRPSGTASYEQYF

d_call: -
v_call: TRBV11-2
clone_size: -
j_call: TRBJ2-7
cdr3_nt: TGTGCCAGCAGCGTCGCCATCGACATGAACTACGAGCAGTACTTC
cdr3_aa: CASSVAIDMNYEQYF